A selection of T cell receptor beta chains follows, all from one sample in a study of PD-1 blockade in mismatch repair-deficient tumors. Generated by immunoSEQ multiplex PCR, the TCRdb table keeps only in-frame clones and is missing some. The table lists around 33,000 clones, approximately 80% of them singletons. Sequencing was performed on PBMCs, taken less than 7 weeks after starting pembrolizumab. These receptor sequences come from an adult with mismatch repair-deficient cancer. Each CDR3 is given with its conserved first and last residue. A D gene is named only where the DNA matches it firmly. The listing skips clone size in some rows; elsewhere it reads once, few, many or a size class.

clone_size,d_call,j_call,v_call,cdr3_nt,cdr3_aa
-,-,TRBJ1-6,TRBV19,TGTGCCAGTAATCAGGGAAATAATTCACCCCTCCACTTT,CASNQGNNSPLHF
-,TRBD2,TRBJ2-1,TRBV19,TGTGCCAGTAGTACCCGACTAGCGGGAGGGCTGTACAATGAGCAGTTCTTC,CASSTRLAGGLYNEQFF
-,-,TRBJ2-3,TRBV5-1,TGCGCCAGCAGCTTATACTCAGGGACAGATACGCAGTATTTT,CASSLYSGTDTQYF
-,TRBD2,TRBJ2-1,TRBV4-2,TGTGCCAGCAGCCCAGGGACTAGCGACTACAATGAGCAGTTCTTC,CASSPGTSDYNEQFF
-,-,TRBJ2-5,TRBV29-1,TGCAGCGTTGGAGGGATGGGGGAGACCCAGTACTTC,CSVGGMGETQYF
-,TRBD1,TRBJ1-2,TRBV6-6,TGTGCCAGCAGTTACTCGACAGGGGAGAGGGGCTACACCTTC,CASSYSTGERGYTF
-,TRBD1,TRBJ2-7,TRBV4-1,TGCGCCAGCAGCCAGGGAACAGGGGACGAGCAGTACTTC,CASSQGTGDEQYF
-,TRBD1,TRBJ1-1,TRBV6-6,TGTGCCAGCAGAGCAGGGGGCATGGGGAACACTGAAGCTTTCTTT,CASRAGGMGNTEAFF
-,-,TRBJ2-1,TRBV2,TGTGCCAGCAGAGATGGGAGCTCCTACAATGAGCAGTTCTTC,CASRDGSSYNEQFF
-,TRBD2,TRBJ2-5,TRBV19,TGTGCCAGTAGTATAGTGGGGACCGGGGGGGAGACCCAGTACTTC,CASSIVGTGGETQYF
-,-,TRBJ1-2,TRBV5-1,TGCGCCAGCAGCGATACAGGATTAGTTGGCTACACCTTC,CASSDTGLVGYTF
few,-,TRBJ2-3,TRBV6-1,TGTGCCAGCAGTGAACAGGACTTTAACACAGATACGCAGTATTTT,CASSEQDFNTDTQYF